The present entry profiles one T cell receptor beta chain with its context. The antigen is undetermined. The sample is drawn from a study of STAT5B mutations in CD4+ large granular lymphocyte leukemia. Findings and limits, study-wide: Without putative leukemic clones, patient CD4-sorted repertoires remained more clonal than healthy CD4+ repertoires.

Profiling relied on immunoSEQ multiplex PCR, and the TCRdb table lists in-frame clones only, not all of them. The repertoire holds approximately 32,000 clones, with less than 80% as singletons. Per the germline V gene, CDR1 is ENHRY and CDR2 is SYGVKD. The CDR3 length is 15 residues. The germline V and J ends were trimmed by 6 bases and 3 bases, with 12 bases remaining between them. Sequenced input: CD4+ T cells from blood buffy coats. V and J are TRBV10-3 and TRBJ1-6; tentatively, D is TRBD1 (5 bases). This clonotype originated in a human donor in good health. The DNA for the CDR3 is TGTGCCATCAGGAGGGACGCCGGCTATAATTCACCCCTCCACTTT. It is translated as CAIRRDAGYNSPLHF.